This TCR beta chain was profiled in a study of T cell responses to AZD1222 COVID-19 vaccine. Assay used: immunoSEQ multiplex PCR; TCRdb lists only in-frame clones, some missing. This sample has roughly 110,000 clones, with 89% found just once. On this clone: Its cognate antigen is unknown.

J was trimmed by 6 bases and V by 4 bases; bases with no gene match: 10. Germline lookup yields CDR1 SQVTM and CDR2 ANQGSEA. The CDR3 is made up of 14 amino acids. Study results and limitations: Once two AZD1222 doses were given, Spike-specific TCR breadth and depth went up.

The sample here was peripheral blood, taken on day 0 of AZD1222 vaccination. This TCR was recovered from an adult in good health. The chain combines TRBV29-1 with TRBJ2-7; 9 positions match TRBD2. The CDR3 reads CSVGGPAGGPEQYF. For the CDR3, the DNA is TGCAGCGTTGGGGGTCCGGCGGGAGGGCCCGAGCAGTACTTC.